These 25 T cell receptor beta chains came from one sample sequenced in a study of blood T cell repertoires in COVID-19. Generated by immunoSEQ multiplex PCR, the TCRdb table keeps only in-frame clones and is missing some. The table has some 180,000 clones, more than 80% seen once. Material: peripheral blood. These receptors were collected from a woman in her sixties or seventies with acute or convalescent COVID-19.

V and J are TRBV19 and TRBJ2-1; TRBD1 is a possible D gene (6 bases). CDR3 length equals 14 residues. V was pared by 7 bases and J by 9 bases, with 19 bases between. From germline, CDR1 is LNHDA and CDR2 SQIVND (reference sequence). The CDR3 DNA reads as TGTGCCAGTATGGCCGGCCCCGTCAGGGGTGAGCAGTTCTTC. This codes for CASMAGPVRGEQFF.

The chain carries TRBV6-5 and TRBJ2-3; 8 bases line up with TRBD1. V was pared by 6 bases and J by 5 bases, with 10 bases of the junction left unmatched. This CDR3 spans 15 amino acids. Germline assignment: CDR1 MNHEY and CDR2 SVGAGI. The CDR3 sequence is CASRADRGTEDTQYF. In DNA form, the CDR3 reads TGTGCCAGCAGAGCTGACAGGGGTACTGAAGATACGCAGTATTTT.

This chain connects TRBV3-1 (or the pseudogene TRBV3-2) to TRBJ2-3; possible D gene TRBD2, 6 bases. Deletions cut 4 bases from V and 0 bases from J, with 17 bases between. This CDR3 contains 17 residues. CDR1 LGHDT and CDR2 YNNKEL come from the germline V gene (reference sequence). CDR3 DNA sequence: TGTGCCAGCAGCCGCAGCAGTGGCGGGACTAGCACAGATACGCAGTATTTT. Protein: CASSRSSGGTSTDTQYF.

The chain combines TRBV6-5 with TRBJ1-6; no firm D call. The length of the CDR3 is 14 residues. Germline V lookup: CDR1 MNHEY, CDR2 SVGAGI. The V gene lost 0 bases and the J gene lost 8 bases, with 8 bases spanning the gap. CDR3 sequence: CASSYSGADSPLHF. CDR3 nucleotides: TGTGCCAGCAGTTACTCGGGCGCCGATTCACCCCTCCACTTT.

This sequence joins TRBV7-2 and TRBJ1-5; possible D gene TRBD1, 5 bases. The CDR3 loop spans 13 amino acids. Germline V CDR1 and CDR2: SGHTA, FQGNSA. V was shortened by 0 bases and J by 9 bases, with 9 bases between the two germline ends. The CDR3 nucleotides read TGTGCCAGCAGCTTAGCGCGGGGGGGGCCCCAGCATTTT. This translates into CASSLARGGPQHF.

This chain's CDR3 is CASSLAGMNTGELFF. The CDR3 nucleotides read TGTGCCAGCAGCTTAGCCGGGATGAACACCGGGGAGCTGTTTTTT. The chain couples TRBV11-1 to TRBJ2-2; TRBD2 is a possible D gene (5 bases). V gave up 0 bases and J gave up 1 base, with 6 bases separating them. In germline, CDR1 is SGHAT, CDR2 FQDESV (reference sequence). The CDR3 is made up of 15 amino acids.

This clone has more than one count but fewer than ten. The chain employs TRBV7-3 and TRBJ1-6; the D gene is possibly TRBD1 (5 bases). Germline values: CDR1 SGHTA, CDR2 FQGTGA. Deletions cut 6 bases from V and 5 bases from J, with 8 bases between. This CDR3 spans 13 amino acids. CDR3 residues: CASSGGDNSPLHF. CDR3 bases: TGTGCCAGCAGTGGAGGGGATAATTCACCCCTCCACTTT. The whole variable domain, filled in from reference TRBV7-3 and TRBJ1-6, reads GAGVSQTPSNKVTEKGKYVELRCDPISGHTALYWYRQSLGQGPEFLIYFQGTGAADDSGLPNDRFFAVRPEGSVSTLKIQRTERGDSAVYLCASSGGDNSPLHFGNGTRLTVT.

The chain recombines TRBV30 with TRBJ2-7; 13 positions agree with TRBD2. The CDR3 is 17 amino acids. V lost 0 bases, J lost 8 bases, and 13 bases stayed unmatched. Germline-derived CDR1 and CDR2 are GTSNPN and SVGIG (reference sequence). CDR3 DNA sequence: TGTGCCTGGAGTGTACGGTCGACTAGCGGGAGGTGGCACCAGCAGTACTTC. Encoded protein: CAWSVRSTSGRWHQQYF.

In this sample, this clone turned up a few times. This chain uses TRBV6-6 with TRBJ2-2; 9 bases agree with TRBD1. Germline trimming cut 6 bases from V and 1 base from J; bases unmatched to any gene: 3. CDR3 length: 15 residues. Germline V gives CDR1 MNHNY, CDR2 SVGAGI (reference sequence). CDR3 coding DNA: TGTGCCAGCAGCCCGACAGGGGGGAACACCGGGGAGCTGTTTTTT. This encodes CASSPTGGNTGELFF.

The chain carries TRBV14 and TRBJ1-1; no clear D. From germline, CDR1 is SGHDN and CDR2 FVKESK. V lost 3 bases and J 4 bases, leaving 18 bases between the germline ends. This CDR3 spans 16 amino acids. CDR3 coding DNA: TGTGCCAGCAGCCAGGAGGGATCCCGTTCTTCCACTGAAGCTTTCTTT. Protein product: CASSQEGSRSSTEAFF.

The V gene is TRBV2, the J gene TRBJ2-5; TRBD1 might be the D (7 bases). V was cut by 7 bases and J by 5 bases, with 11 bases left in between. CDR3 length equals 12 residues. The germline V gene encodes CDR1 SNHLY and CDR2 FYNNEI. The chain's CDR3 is CASKSGGETQYF. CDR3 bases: TGTGCCAGCAAGTCAGGGGGGGAGACCCAGTACTTC.

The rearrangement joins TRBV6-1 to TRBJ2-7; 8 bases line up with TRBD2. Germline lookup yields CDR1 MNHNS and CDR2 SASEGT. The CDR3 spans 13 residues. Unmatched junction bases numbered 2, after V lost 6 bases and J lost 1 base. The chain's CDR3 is CASRGGGSYEQYV. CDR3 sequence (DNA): TGTGCCAGCAGGGGCGGGGGGTCCTACGAGCAGTACGTC.

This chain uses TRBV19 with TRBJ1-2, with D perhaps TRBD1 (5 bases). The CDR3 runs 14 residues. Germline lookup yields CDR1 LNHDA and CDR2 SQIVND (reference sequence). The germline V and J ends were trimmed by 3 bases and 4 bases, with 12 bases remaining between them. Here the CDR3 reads CASSIHGQGYGYTF. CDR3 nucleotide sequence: TGTGCCAGTAGTATTCACGGGCAGGGCTATGGCTACACCTTC.

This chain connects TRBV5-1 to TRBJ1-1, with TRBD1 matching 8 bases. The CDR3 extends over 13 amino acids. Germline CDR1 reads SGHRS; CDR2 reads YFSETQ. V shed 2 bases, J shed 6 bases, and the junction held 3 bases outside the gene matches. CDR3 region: CASSFQGAAEAFF. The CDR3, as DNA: TGCGCCAGCAGCTTCCAGGGGGCCGCTGAAGCTTTCTTT.

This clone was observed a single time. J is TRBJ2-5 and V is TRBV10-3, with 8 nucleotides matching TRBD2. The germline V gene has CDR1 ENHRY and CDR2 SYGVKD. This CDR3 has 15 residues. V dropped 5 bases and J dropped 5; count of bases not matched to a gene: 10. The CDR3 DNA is TGTGCCATCAGTAGCGGGAGCGGTACTGAGGAGACCCAGTACTTC. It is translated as CAISSGSGTEETQYF.

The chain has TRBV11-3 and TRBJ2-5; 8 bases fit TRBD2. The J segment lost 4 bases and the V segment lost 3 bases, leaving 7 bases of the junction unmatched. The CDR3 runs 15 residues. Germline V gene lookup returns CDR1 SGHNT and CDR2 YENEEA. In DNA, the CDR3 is TGTGCCAGCAGCTTGACTAGCGTAAGCGCAGAGACCCAGTACTTC. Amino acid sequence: CASSLTSVSAETQYF.

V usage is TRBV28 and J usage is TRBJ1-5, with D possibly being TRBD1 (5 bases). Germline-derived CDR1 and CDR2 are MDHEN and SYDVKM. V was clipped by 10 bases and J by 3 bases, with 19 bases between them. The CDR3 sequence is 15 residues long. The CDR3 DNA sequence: TGTGCCACGACCGACTTGACAGCTCCCAATCAGCCCCAGCATTTT. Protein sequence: CATTDLTAPNQPQHF.

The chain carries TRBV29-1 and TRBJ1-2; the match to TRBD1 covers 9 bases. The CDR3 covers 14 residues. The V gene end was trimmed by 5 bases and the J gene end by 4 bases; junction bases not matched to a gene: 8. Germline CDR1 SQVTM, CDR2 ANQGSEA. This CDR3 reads CSVRTGTGRYGYTF. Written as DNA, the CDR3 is TGCAGCGTTCGCACCGGGACAGGGCGCTATGGCTACACCTTC.

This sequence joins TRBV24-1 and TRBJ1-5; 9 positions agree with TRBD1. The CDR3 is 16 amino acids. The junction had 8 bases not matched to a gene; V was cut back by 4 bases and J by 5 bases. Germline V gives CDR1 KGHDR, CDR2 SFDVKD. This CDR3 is CATSDAGTGRDQPQHF. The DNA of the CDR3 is TGTGCCACCAGTGACGCCGGGACAGGGAGGGATCAGCCCCAGCATTTT.

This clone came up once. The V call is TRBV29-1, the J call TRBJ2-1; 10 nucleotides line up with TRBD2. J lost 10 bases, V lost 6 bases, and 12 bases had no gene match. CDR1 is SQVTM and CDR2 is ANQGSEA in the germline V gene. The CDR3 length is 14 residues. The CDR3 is CSVSGTSVAGEQFF. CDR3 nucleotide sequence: TGCAGCGTCTCCGGGACTAGCGTAGCAGGGGAGCAGTTCTTC.

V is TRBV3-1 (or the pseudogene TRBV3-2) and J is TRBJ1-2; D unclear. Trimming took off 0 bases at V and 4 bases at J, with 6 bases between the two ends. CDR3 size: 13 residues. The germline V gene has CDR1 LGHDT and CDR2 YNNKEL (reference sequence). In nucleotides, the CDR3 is TGTGCCAGCAGCCAAGAGTTCCGCTATGGCTACACCTTC. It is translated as CASSQEFRYGYTF.

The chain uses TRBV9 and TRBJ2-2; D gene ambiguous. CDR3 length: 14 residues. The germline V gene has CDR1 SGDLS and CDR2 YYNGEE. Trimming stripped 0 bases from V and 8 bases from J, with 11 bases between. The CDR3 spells CASSVGRVGGELFF. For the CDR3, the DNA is TGTGCCAGCAGCGTAGGTCGGGTCGGAGGGGAGCTGTTTTTT.

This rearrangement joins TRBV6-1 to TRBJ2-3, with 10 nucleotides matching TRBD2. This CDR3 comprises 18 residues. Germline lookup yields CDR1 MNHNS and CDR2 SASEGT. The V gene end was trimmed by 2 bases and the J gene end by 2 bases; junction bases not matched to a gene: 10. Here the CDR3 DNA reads TGTGCCAGCAGTGAAAACCTTAGTAGCGGGAGGATCACAGATACGCAGTATTTT. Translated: CASSENLSSGRITDTQYF.

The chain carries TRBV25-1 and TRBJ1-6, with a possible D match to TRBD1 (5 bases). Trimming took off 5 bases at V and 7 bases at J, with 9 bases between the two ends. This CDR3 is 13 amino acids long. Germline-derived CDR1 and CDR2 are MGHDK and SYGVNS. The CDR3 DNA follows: TGTGCCAGCAGTAGGGGAGGAAATTCACCCCTCCACTTT. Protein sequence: CASSRGGNSPLHF.

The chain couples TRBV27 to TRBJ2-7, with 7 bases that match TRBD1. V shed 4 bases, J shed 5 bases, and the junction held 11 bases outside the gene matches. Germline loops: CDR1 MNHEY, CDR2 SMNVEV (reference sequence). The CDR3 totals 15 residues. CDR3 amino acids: CASSCLPLQGDEQYV. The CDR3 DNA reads TGTGCCAGCAGTTGCCTCCCGCTCCAGGGGGACGAGCAGTACGTC.